What follows are 24 T cell receptor beta chains derived from one specimen sequenced in a study of T cells in Graves' hyperthyroidism and ophthalmopathy. From RNA transcripts, TCR beta CDR3 regions were amplified. The TCR CDR3 first-round RT-PCR relied on the HTBI primer set. TCRdb reprocessed the multiplex PCR reads with MiXCR, giving one entry per CDR3 protein. Of roughly 420,000 distinct CDR3 sequences listed, roughly 14% are singletons. Sequences were obtained from blood. These TCRs come from a woman aged 18-29 years with Graves' hyperthyroidism.

This clonotype was seen many times. The V call is TRBV4-1, the J call TRBJ2-1, with 7 bases that match TRBD2. Unmatched junction bases numbered 15, after V lost 1 base and J lost 3 bases. CDR1 and CDR2 from the germline V gene are MGHRA and YSYEKL. The CDR3 covers 19 residues. The chain's CDR3 is CASSQVPFPGLSVYNEQFF. The CDR3 DNA is TGCGCCAGCAGCCAAGTACCCTTCCCGGGACTAAGTGTCTACAATGAGCAGTTCTTC.

A note on this clonotype: The junction does not match germline at one end; this may be a read error. This chain links TRBV2 with TRBJ2-2; weak D call: TRBD2 (6 bases). This CDR3 is built from 17 residues. Germline lookup yields CDR1 SNHLY and CDR2 FYNNEI. The CDR3 loop reads CASSEGLREWNIGELFF. Written as DNA, the CDR3 is TGTGCCAGCAGTGAAGGTCTACGGGAGTGGAACATCGGGGAGCTGTTTTTT.

This clonotype was detected many times. The CDR3 sequence: CSAPADRENGYTF. The CDR3 nucleotides are TGCAGTGCTCCTGCCGACAGGGAAAATGGCTACACCTTC. The gene calls are TRBV20-1 and TRBJ1-2; 7 nucleotides line up with TRBD1. CDR3 length: 13 amino acids. Trimming removed 5 bases from V and 6 bases from J; junction bases left unmatched: 9. Germline V gives CDR1 DFQATT, CDR2 SNEGSKA (reference sequence).

This clonotype was detected only a few times. This chain joins TRBV19 and TRBJ2-1, with TRBD2 identical over 8 bases. Germline V CDR1 and CDR2: LNHDA, SQIVND (reference sequence). The V and J ends lost 5 bases and 0 bases, in that order; junction bases with no gene match: 6. There are 16 residues in the CDR3. CDR3 in amino acids: CASSEPGLVSYNEQFF. DNA of the CDR3: TGTGCCAGTAGTGAACCGGGACTAGTCTCCTACAATGAGCAGTTCTTC.

This clonotype was found a few times. V and J are TRBV14 and TRBJ1-6; the D is unclear. This CDR3 is built from 13 residues. Germline assignment: CDR1 SGHDN and CDR2 FVKESK. The V end was cut by 1 base, the J end by 11 bases, with 9 bases between. CDR3 bases: TGTGCCAGCAGCCAAGGAACTGCGACACCCCTCCACTTT. Protein product: CASSQGTATPLHF.

This clonotype was found many times. The junction and the germline gene differ at one end; a read error may be behind it. The rearrangement links TRBV7-2 to TRBJ1-1, with unresolved D. This CDR3 contains 11 residues. Germline CDR1 and CDR2: SGHTA and FQGNSA. For the CDR3, the DNA is TGTGCCAGCAGTTTAGGAACTGAAGCTTTCTTT. Amino acid sequence: CASSLGTEAFF.

As for this clonotype: A read error may explain this, as a much larger clone is one base away. The CDR3 is CSASGAGYGYTF. In DNA, the CDR3 is TGCAGTGCTTCCGGGGCAGGCTATGGCTACACCTTC. The chain carries TRBV20-1 and TRBJ1-2; TRBD1 is a possible D gene (5 bases). Trimming removed 5 bases from V and 4 bases from J, with 11 bases in between. Germline CDR1 is DFQATT and CDR2 is SNEGSKA (reference sequence). CDR3 length equals 12 residues.

This clonotype was seen many times. The J gene is TRBJ1-5, the V gene TRBV20-1; 9 bases map to TRBD1. CDR3 length: 15 residues. Germline-derived CDR1 and CDR2 are DFQATT and SNEGSKA (reference sequence). The junction had 7 bases not matched to a gene; V was cut back by 3 bases and J by 4 bases. The CDR3, as DNA: TGCAGTGCTAGTACCGGGACAGGGTCGAATCAGCCCCAGCATTTT. Protein: CSASTGTGSNQPQHF.

This clonotype was recorded at least ten times. This chain links TRBV15 with TRBJ2-5; 7 nucleotides match TRBD2. J gave up 3 bases and V 5 bases, and 3 bases lay outside the gene matches. CDR1 LNHNV and CDR2 YYDKDF come from the germline V gene (reference sequence). This CDR3 comprises 13 residues. CDR3 protein: CATSWGGEETQYF. CDR3 nucleotide sequence: TGTGCCACCAGCTGGGGGGGGGAAGAGACCCAGTACTTC.

This clonotype was recorded at least ten times. The CDR3 bases are TGCGCCAGCAGCTCGGACGGCATTTACGACGAGCAGTACTTC. Translation gives CASSSDGIYDEQYF. The chain employs TRBV5-1 and TRBJ2-7; D is unresolved. Germline V CDR1 and CDR2: SGHRS, YFSETQ. This CDR3 spans 14 amino acids. V was cut by 3 bases and J by 5 bases, with 15 bases left in between.

The chain combines TRBV6-2 or TRBV6-3 with TRBJ2-5, with 9 bases that match TRBD1. Unmatched junction bases numbered 6, after V lost 6 bases and J lost 7 bases. The CDR3 is 13 residues long. The germline CDR1 and CDR2 sequences are MNHEY and SVGEGT. CDR3 in DNA: TGTGCCAGCAGCCCCGGACAGGGGATGACCCAGTACTTC. Translated, it gives CASSPGQGMTQYF.

In its sample, this clonotype was seen many times. The genes are TRBV6-2 or TRBV6-3 and TRBJ2-2, with D tentatively TRBD1 or TRBD2 (6 bases each). CDR1 MNHEY and CDR2 SVGEGT come from the germline V gene. Trimming took 8 bases from V and 4 from J, leaving 11 bases between them. This CDR3 comprises 13 residues. Written as DNA, the CDR3 is TGTGCCAGCGGGGGGCGTGGCACCGGGGAGCTGTTTTTT. Translation gives CASGGRGTGELFF.

This clonotype was counted only a few times. The chain uses TRBV4-2 and TRBJ1-5, with D possibly being TRBD1 (6 bases). Trimming took off 3 bases at V and 0 bases at J, with 15 bases between the two ends. Germline assignment: CDR1 LGHNA and CDR2 YNFKEQ. CDR3 size: 17 residues. CDR3 region: CASSHYPGQGSNQPQHF. The CDR3 DNA sequence: TGTGCCAGCAGCCATTATCCGGGACAAGGTAGCAATCAGCCCCAGCATTTT.

In this sample, this clonotype turned up many times. The chain employs TRBV7-6 and TRBJ2-7, with 11 positions matching TRBD1. With V trimmed by 3 bases and J by 4 bases, 2 bases remained unmatched. The CDR3 totals 14 residues. Germline values: CDR1 SGHVS, CDR2 FNYEAQ. CDR3 protein: CASSFRDRGYEQYF. The CDR3, as DNA: TGTGCCAGCAGCTTCCGGGACAGGGGGTACGAGCAGTACTTC.

This clonotype was observed at least ten times. This chain links TRBV6-2 or TRBV6-3 with TRBJ2-3, with D perhaps TRBD2 (5 bases). Germline V lookup: CDR1 MNHEY, CDR2 SVGEGT. The CDR3 is 12 amino acids. Between the trimmed V and J ends, which lost 6 bases and 6 bases, there was a span of 10 bases. The CDR3 protein is CASRRERDTQYF. In DNA, the CDR3 is TGTGCCAGCAGACGCGAGCGGGATACGCAGTATTTT.

This clonotype was counted at least ten times. DNA of the CDR3: TGTGCCAGCAGTTTATCCCCTACGCACACAGATACGCAGTATTTT. Its protein product is CASSLSPTHTDTQYF. The chain joins TRBV27 to TRBJ2-3, with D uncertain. Between the trimmed V and J ends, which lost 0 bases and 2 bases, there was a span of 9 bases. Germline V CDR1 and CDR2: MNHEY, SMNVEV (reference sequence). CDR3 length equals 15 residues.

Many counts were recorded for this clonotype. CDR3 nucleotide sequence: TGTGCCAGCAGCTTCGGGGCCCTCACAGATACGCAGTATTTT. This translates into CASSFGALTDTQYF. The rearrangement uses TRBV7-2 and TRBJ2-3; D may correspond to TRBD1 or TRBD2 (5 bases each). This CDR3 has 14 amino acids. The V gene lost 3 bases and the J gene lost 2 bases, with 9 bases spanning the gap. Per the germline V gene, CDR1 is SGHTA and CDR2 is FQGNSA.

This clonotype was seen at least ten times. The V and J genes are TRBV5-1 and TRBJ1-5; weak D call: TRBD1 (5 bases). CDR1 is SGHRS, CDR2 YFSETQ, per germline. V was cut by 2 bases and J by 4 bases, with 19 bases left in between. The CDR3 contains 17 residues. The CDR3 DNA is TGCGCCAGCAGCTTAAACCCGGCACAGGCCAAGAATCAGCCCCAGCATTTT. Translation: CASSLNPAQAKNQPQHF.

As for this clonotype: With a much larger clone just one base away, this may be a read error. DNA for the CDR3: TGTGCCAGCAGCTCCCGGACTAGCGGGGCCTACGAGCAGTACTTC. It yields the protein CASSSRTSGAYEQYF. The V gene is TRBV7-2, the J gene TRBJ2-7; 12 bases match TRBD2. Germline V gives CDR1 SGHTA, CDR2 FQGNSA. V lost 4 bases and J lost 2; bases outside the gene matches: 3. This CDR3 region has 15 residues.

This clonotype has only a few counts. The chain combines TRBV2 with TRBJ1-6; 9 nucleotides match TRBD1. CDR3 size: 14 residues. Germline CDR1 reads SNHLY; CDR2 reads FYNNEI. Trimming at V came to 3 bases and at J to 10 bases, leaving 4 bases not matched to a gene. The CDR3 DNA is TGTGCCAGCAGTGAGACAGGGGGAAGGTCACCCCTCCACTTT. It translates to CASSETGGRSPLHF.

There are many counts of this clonotype. The chain couples TRBV28 to TRBJ1-4; D is perhaps TRBD1 (6 bases). V was cut by 5 bases and J by 8 bases, with 12 bases left in between. The CDR3 is made up of 13 amino acids. Germline assignment: CDR1 MDHEN and CDR2 SYDVKM. The CDR3 sequence: CASSETGKEKLFF. For the CDR3, the DNA is TGTGCCAGCAGTGAGACAGGAAAAGAAAAACTGTTTTTT.

This clonotype has at least ten counts. The chain employs TRBV13 and TRBJ1-1; D is possibly TRBD1 (5 bases). Per the germline V gene, CDR1 is PRHDT and CDR2 is FYEKMQ (reference sequence). The CDR3 consists of 14 residues. V gave up 6 bases and J gave up 0 bases, with 11 bases separating them. CDR3 protein: CASRTGGMNTEAFF. The CDR3 region has the DNA TGTGCCAGCAGAACCGGGGGGATGAACACTGAAGCTTTCTTT.

The chain links TRBV4-1 to TRBJ2-2; 10 bases fit TRBD1. Trimming took 0 bases from V and 4 from J; bases not matched to a gene: 2. The CDR3 totals 16 residues. In germline, CDR1 is MGHRA, CDR2 YSYEKL. The chain's CDR3 is CASSQDGTGVTGELFF. The CDR3 nucleotides are TGCGCCAGCAGCCAAGATGGGACAGGGGTCACCGGGGAGCTGTTTTTT.

A few counts support this clonotype. This sequence joins TRBV19 and TRBJ2-5; 13 positions match TRBD2. V shed 5 bases and J 1 base; nucleotides not matched to a gene: 4. CDR3 length equals 16 residues. Germline V gene data show CDR1 as LNHDA and CDR2 as SQIVND (reference sequence). The CDR3 nucleotides read TGTGCCAGTAGTGGACTAGCGGGGGCCATCCAAGAGACCCAGTACTTC. Protein sequence: CASSGLAGAIQETQYF.